This is a list of T cell receptor beta chains from one sample in a study of blood T cell repertoires in COVID-19. Method: immunoSEQ multiplex PCR; TCRdb's copy keeps in-frame clones and lacks some. The data contain about 52,000 clones, 65% to 85% of them singletons. Sequences were obtained from peripheral blood. The receptors shown here come from a man older than 75 with COVID-19, enrolled during active disease. The conserved cysteine and the conserved F or W are not part of the CDR3 here. The D gene is left open where the match is weak. Clone size is stated in some rows and not others, as once, few, many or a class when expanded.

v_call: TRBV3-1/TRBV3-2; j_call: TRBJ1-4; d_call: NA; clone_size: few; cdr3_aa: ASSRGRNEKLF
v_call: TRBV7-2; j_call: TRBJ1-4; d_call: NA; clone_size: NA; cdr3_aa: ASSLGTAGEKLF
v_call: TRBV2; j_call: TRBJ2-1; d_call: TRBD2; clone_size: few; cdr3_aa: ASSPIGGGADEQF
v_call: TRBV4-1; j_call: TRBJ1-1; d_call: NA; clone_size: NA; cdr3_aa: ASSQDTALGSTEAF
v_call: TRBV7-9; j_call: TRBJ1-4; d_call: TRBD1; clone_size: NA; cdr3_aa: ASSTYRGRDEKLF
v_call: TRBV3-1/TRBV3-2; j_call: TRBJ2-5; d_call: NA; clone_size: NA; cdr3_aa: ASSPFNHRVGETQY
v_call: TRBV5-4; j_call: TRBJ1-3; d_call: NA; clone_size: NA; cdr3_aa: ASSSNPGRGHTIY
v_call: TRBV20-1; j_call: TRBJ1-2; d_call: NA; clone_size: NA; cdr3_aa: SASLQASYGYT
v_call: TRBV7-3; j_call: TRBJ1-2; d_call: NA; clone_size: NA; cdr3_aa: ASSSRGGEGYT
v_call: TRBV3-1/TRBV3-2; j_call: TRBJ1-3; d_call: NA; clone_size: few; cdr3_aa: ASSQGAPGSGNTIY
v_call: TRBV2; j_call: TRBJ2-6; d_call: TRBD1; clone_size: NA; cdr3_aa: ASSRDRSNSGANVLT
v_call: TRBV27; j_call: TRBJ2-2; d_call: TRBD2; clone_size: NA; cdr3_aa: ASSRQLAGAITGELF
v_call: TRBV5-1; j_call: TRBJ1-1; d_call: TRBD1; clone_size: NA; cdr3_aa: ASSRTGSTEAF
v_call: TRBV2; j_call: TRBJ1-1; d_call: NA; clone_size: NA; cdr3_aa: AQRRGVNTEAF
v_call: TRBV11-2; j_call: TRBJ1-2; d_call: TRBD1; clone_size: NA; cdr3_aa: ASSLAGQGGGYT
v_call: TRBV7-2; j_call: TRBJ1-2; d_call: TRBD1; clone_size: NA; cdr3_aa: ASSLEGTAANYGYT
v_call: TRBV2; j_call: TRBJ1-1; d_call: NA; clone_size: NA; cdr3_aa: ASSPQLTVNTEAF
v_call: TRBV7-9; j_call: TRBJ1-2; d_call: TRBD1; clone_size: once; cdr3_aa: ASSLTGVDYGYT
v_call: TRBV4-1; j_call: TRBJ1-6; d_call: TRBD1; clone_size: NA; cdr3_aa: ASSQDDRGYWNSPLH
v_call: TRBV18; j_call: TRBJ2-4; d_call: NA; clone_size: NA; cdr3_aa: ASSPLEAGPAKNIQY
v_call: TRBV9; j_call: TRBJ2-5; d_call: NA; clone_size: NA; cdr3_aa: ASSVEAGRQETQY
v_call: TRBV5-1; j_call: TRBJ2-5; d_call: TRBD1; clone_size: NA; cdr3_aa: ASSAGDRGVEETQY
v_call: TRBV4-2; j_call: TRBJ2-6; d_call: NA; clone_size: NA; cdr3_aa: ASSQAQGPGANVLT
v_call: TRBV6-2/TRBV6-3; j_call: TRBJ1-2; d_call: NA; clone_size: NA; cdr3_aa: ASSLGGALGGYT
v_call: TRBV12-3/TRBV12-4; j_call: TRBJ2-1; d_call: TRBD2; clone_size: NA; cdr3_aa: ASSSPTSIAF
v_call: TRBV28; j_call: TRBJ2-1; d_call: TRBD2; clone_size: NA; cdr3_aa: ASSLGEGGEQF
v_call: TRBV18; j_call: TRBJ2-7; d_call: TRBD1; clone_size: NA; cdr3_aa: ASSENGQGYEQY
v_call: TRBV5-1; j_call: TRBJ1-1; d_call: NA; clone_size: NA; cdr3_aa: ASSLGAGNTEAF
v_call: TRBV6-6; j_call: TRBJ2-7; d_call: TRBD1; clone_size: NA; cdr3_aa: ASSYGTGEAEQY
v_call: TRBV4-2; j_call: TRBJ1-2; d_call: NA; clone_size: NA; cdr3_aa: ASSQGAKEGDGYT
v_call: TRBV6-5; j_call: TRBJ1-4; d_call: NA; clone_size: NA; cdr3_aa: ASSYAGAPNEKLF
v_call: TRBV10-3; j_call: TRBJ2-7; d_call: NA; clone_size: NA; cdr3_aa: AISGTDSYEQY
v_call: TRBV12-3/TRBV12-4; j_call: TRBJ1-2; d_call: NA; clone_size: NA; cdr3_aa: ASSLGLGGYT
v_call: TRBV30; j_call: TRBJ2-1; d_call: TRBD2; clone_size: NA; cdr3_aa: AWSVPPPGLAGAGDEQF
v_call: TRBV5-4; j_call: TRBJ1-2; d_call: NA; clone_size: NA; cdr3_aa: ASSLDRNGYT
v_call: TRBV7-2; j_call: TRBJ1-2; d_call: NA; clone_size: NA; cdr3_aa: ASSYSGRRGYT